This T cell receptor (beta chain) was identified in a study of identifying expanded T cells in peripheral blood. The V gene's germline CDR1 is SNHLY and CDR2 FYNNEI. After removal of 8 bases from V and 12 bases from J, the junction contained 14 bases not matched to a gene. The CDR3 is made up of 13 amino acids. Profiling relied on immunoSEQ multiplex PCR, and the TCRdb table lists in-frame clones only, not all of them. The table records more than 45,000 clones, about 83% of them present only once. The sample taken for sequencing was blood. V is TRBV2 and J is TRBJ2-3; 7 nucleotides align to TRBD1. This clonotype was sampled from a person aged 18 to 70 in good health. The DNA for the CDR3 is TGTGCCAGCGGTGGTACAGGGGTGGGTTTTCAGTATTTT. This gives the protein CASGGTGVGFQYF.